This TCR beta chain was recorded in a study of blood T cell repertoires in COVID-19. Study at large: The analysed material was cDNA or gDNA that came from T cells, B-cell-depleted T cells, or PBMCs.

CDR3 length: 14 amino acids. The V end was cut by 7 bases, the J end by 4 bases, with 16 bases between. The germline CDR1 and CDR2 sequences are SGHVS and FNYEAQ. Per the original methods: By means of reference gene primer amplification, nucleated cell counts were estimated. Libraries were prepared by immunoSEQ multiplex PCR; TCRdb keeps only in-frame clonotypes and omits some of them. The V and J calls and clone size were taken over from that table, and D and trimming were inferred from the DNA. Among 100,000 to 120,000 clones listed, approximately 85% were seen once. Sequenced input: peripheral blood. The TCR comes from a woman between 55 and 75 years old with COVID-19, enrolled during active disease. This chain uses TRBV7-6 with TRBJ2-5; D possibly corresponds to TRBD2 (5 bases). The CDR3 reads CASTPGLGRETQYF. The CDR3 DNA reads as TGTGCCAGCACCCCTGGACTGGGCCGAGAGACCCAGTACTTC.